The clone carrying this T cell receptor beta chain was counted between two and nine times. Reverse transcription of all isolated RNA meant that expressed TCRB transcripts were sequenced. Clones were read by immunoSEQ multiplex PCR, and TCRdb kept only the in-frame ones, dropping some. The top ten clones hold 0.07% to 0.095% of a sample with fewer than 650,000 clones, 15% to 19% of them seen once. Once sorted, every population was more than 95% pure. This sample is drawn from a study of beta chain features in type 1 diabetes. Looked up from germline, CDR1 is MDHEN and CDR2 is SYDVKM. V dropped 5 bases and J dropped 6 bases, with 7 bases sitting between them. CDR3 size: 11 residues.

The sequenced sample consisted of naive CD4+ T cells from blood. The clonotype originates from a man aged 18-30 years in good health. This chain uses TRBV28 with TRBJ1-2; maybe TRBD1 (6 bases). CDR3 nucleotides: TGTGCCAGCAGTCAGGGGAATGGCTACACCTTC. This gives the protein CASSQGNGYTF.